Described below is a single T cell receptor beta chain sequence and its context. The antigen remains undetermined. The record originates from a study of blood T cells in healthy people across ages. Study outcomes and limitations: More naive CD4+ cells and higher diversity marked long-lived donors relative to aged donors. Roughly linear age-related decline in beta diversity appeared, significant by age around 42.

Germline V CDR1 and CDR2: KGHSH, LQKENI. This CDR3 has 16 amino acids. V gave up 2 bases and J gave up 0 bases, with 8 bases separating them. The second PCR ran 7 to 11 cycles with a sample-barcoded 5' primer and J-beta primers. TCRdb reprocessed the 5' RACE reads with MiXCR, giving one entry per CDR3 protein. The sample has almost 1 million distinct CDR3 sequences, roughly 50% seen once. The sample comprised blood. This receptor was obtained from a woman aged 60-70 years in good health. The chain links TRBV18 to TRBJ1-6, with unresolved D. The CDR3, as DNA: TGTGCCAGCTCACCAAACAGATTCTCCTATAATTCACCCCTCCACTTT. This gives the protein CASSPNRFSYNSPLHF.